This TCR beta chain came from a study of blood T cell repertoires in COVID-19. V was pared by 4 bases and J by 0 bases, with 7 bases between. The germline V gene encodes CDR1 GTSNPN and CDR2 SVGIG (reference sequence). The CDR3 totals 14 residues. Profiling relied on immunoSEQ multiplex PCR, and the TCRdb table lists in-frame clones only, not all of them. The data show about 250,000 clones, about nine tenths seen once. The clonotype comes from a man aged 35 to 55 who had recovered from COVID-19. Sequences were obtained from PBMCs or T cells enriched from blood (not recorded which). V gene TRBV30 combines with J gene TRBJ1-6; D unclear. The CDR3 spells CAWTESSYNSPLHF. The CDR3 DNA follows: TGTGCCTGGACCGAGAGCTCCTATAATTCACCCCTCCACTTT.